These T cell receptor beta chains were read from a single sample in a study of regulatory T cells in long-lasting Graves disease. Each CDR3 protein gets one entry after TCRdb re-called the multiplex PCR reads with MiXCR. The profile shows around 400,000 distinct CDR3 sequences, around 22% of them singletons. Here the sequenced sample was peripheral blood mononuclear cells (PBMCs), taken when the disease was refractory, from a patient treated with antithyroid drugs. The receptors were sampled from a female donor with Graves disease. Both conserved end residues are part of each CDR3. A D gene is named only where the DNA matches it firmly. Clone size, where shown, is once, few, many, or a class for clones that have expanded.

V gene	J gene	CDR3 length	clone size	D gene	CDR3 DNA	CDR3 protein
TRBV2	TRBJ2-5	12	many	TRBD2	TGTGCCAGCGGACTAGTAAAAGAGACCCAGTACTTC	CASGLVKETQYF
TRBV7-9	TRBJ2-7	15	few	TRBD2	TGTGCCAGTCAACTTAGAGGTTTAGCGGGGGACGAGCAGTACTTC	CASQLRGLAGDEQYF
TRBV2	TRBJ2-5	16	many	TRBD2	TGTGCCAGCAGGAGGACTAGCGGGAGGGGGCAAGAGACCCAGTACTTC	CASRRTSGRGQETQYF
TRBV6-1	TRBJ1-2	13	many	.	TGTGCCAGCAGTGAATCGGGGTCCTATGGCTACACCTTC	CASSESGSYGYTF
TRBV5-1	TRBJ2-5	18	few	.	TGCGCCAGCAGCTTTCCACCCCCCTCGACAGGAACCCAAGAGACCCAGTACTTC	CASSFPPPSTGTQETQYF
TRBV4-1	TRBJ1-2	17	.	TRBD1	TGCGCCAGCAGCGCTCCGGGACAGGTGCAGTCTAACTATGGCTACACCTTC	CASSAPGQVQSNYGYTF
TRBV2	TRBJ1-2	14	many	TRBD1	TGTGCCAGCAGTGAAAGGGGGCGCAGCTATGGCTACACCTTC	CASSERGRSYGYTF
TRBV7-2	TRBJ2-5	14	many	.	TGTGCCAGCAGCTTAGGACGCCAGCAAGAGACCCAGTACTTC	CASSLGRQQETQYF
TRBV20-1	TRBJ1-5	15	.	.	TGCAGTGCTAGAGTTCCGGGACGAGAAAATCAGCCCCAGCATTTT	CSARVPGRENQPQHF
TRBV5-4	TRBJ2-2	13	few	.	TGTGCCAGCAGCTCCCTTGACTCCGGGGAGCTGTTTTTT	CASSSLDSGELFF
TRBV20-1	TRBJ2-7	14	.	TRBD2	TGCAGTGCTGGACCTAGCGGGCCAGACTACGAGCAGTACTTC	CSAGPSGPDYEQYF
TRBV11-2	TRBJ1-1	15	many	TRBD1	TGTGCCAGCAGACGAGAGGGACAGAGGAACACTGAAGCTTTCTTT	CASRREGQRNTEAFF
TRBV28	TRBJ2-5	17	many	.	TGTGCCAGCAGTCCCGCCGGCTGGGGCAGGGGCCAGGAGACCCAGTACTTC	CASSPAGWGRGQETQYF
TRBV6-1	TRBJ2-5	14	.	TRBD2	TGTGCCAGCAGTCCTAGCGGGAGGGAAGAGACCCAGTACTTC	CASSPSGREETQYF
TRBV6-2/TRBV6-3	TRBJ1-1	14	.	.	TGTGCCAGCAGTTACGGTACGGCGAACACTGAAGCTTTCTTT	CASSYGTANTEAFF
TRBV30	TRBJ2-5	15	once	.	TGTGCCTGGAGTGTACTTGTCGGAGGTAAAGAGACCCAGTACTTC	CAWSVLVGGKETQYF